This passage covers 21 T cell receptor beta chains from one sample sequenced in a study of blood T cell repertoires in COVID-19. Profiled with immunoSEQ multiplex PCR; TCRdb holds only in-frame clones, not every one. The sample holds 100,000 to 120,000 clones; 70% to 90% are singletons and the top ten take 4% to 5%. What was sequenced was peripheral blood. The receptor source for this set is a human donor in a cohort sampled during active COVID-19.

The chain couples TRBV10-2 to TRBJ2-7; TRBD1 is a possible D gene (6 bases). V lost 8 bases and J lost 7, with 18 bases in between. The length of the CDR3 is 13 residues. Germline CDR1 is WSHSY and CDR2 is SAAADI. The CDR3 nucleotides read TGCGCCAGCTCCCCAAGGGCGAGGGGGGAGCAGTACTTC. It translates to CASSPRARGEQYF.

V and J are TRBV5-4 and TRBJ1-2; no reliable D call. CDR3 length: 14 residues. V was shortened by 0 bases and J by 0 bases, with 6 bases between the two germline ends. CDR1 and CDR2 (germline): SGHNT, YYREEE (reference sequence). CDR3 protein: CASSLAQTNYGYTF. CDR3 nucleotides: TGTGCCAGCAGCTTGGCCCAGACTAACTATGGCTACACCTTC.

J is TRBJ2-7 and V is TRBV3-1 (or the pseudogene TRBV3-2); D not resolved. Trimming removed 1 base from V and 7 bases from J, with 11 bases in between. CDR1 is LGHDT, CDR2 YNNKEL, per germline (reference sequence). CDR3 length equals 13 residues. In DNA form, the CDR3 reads TGTGCCAGCAGCCAAGGTCCCCAGGTAGAGCAGTACTTC. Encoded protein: CASSQGPQVEQYF.

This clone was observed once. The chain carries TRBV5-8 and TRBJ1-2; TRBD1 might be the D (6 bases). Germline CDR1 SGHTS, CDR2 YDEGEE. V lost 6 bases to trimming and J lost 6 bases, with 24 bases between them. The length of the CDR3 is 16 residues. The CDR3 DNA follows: TGTGCCAGCATCAAACGACTTACAGGGAATGCGAATGGCTACACCTTC. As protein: CASIKRLTGNANGYTF.

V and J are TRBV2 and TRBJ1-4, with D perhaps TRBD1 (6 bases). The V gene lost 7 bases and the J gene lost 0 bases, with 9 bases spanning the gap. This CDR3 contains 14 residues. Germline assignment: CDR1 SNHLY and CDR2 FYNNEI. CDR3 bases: TGTGCCAGCAAACAGGGTGCAACTAATGAAAAACTGTTTTTT. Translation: CASKQGATNEKLFF.

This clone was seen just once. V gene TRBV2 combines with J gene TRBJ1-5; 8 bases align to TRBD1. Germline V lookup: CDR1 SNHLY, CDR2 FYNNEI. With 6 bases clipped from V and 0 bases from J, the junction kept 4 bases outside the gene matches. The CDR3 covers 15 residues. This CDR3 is CASRATGDSNQPQHF. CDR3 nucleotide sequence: TGTGCCAGCAGGGCGACAGGGGATAGCAATCAGCCCCAGCATTTT.

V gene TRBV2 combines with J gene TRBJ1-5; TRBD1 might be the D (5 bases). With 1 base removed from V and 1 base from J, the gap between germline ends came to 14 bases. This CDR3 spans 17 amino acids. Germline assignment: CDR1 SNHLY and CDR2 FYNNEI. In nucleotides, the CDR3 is TGTGCCAGCAGTGAAGGTCGGGGGACGGGGAGCAATCAGCCCCAGCATTTT. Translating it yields CASSEGRGTGSNQPQHF.

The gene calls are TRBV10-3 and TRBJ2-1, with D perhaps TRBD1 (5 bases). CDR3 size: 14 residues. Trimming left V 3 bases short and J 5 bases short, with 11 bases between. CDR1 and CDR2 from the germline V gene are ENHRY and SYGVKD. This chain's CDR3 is CAISDQGRDNEQFF. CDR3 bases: TGTGCCATCAGTGACCAGGGTAGGGACAATGAGCAGTTCTTC.

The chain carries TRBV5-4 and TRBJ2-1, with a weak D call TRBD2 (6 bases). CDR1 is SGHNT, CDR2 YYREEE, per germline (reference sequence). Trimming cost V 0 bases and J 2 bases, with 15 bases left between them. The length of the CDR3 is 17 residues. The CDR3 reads CASSLDLVAATYNEQFF. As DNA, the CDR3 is TGTGCCAGCAGCTTGGACTTGGTAGCGGCGACCTACAATGAGCAGTTCTTC.

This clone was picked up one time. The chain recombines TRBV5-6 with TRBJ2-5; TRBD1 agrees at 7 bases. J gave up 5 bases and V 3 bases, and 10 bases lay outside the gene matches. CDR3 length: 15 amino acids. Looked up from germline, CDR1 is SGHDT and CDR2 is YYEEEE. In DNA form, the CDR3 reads TGTGCCAGCAGCTGGCGGACAGGCCCCAAGGAGACCCAGTACTTC. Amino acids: CASSWRTGPKETQYF. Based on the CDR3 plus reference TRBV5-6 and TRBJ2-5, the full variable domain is DAGVTQSPTHLIKTRGQQVTLRCSPKSGHDTVSWYQQALGQGPQFIFQYYEEEERQRGNFPDRFSGHQFPNYSSELNVNALLLGDSALYLCASSWRTGPKETQYFGPGTRLLVL.

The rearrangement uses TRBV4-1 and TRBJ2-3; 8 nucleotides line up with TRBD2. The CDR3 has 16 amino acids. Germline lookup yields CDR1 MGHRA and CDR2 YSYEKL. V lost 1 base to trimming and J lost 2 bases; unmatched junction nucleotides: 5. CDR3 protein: CASSQGVAGYTDTQYF. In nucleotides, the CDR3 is TGCGCCAGCAGCCAAGGAGTAGCGGGGTACACAGATACGCAGTATTTT.

The CDR3 sequence: CASSEDRVADTGELFF. The DNA of the CDR3 is TGCGCCAGCAGCGAGGACAGGGTAGCGGACACCGGGGAGCTGTTTTTT. The J gene is TRBJ2-2, the V gene TRBV5-1; 8 bases are shared with TRBD1. V shed 4 bases, J shed 3 bases, and the junction held 8 bases outside the gene matches. The CDR3 is 16 residues long. The germline gives CDR1 SGHRS, CDR2 YFSETQ.

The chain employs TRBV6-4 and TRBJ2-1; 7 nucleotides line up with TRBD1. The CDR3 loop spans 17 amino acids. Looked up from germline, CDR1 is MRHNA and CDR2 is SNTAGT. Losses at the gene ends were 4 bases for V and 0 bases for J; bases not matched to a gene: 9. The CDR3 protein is CASSGTGELSSYNEQFF. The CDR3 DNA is TGTGCCAGCAGTGGAACAGGGGAACTAAGCTCCTACAATGAGCAGTTCTTC.

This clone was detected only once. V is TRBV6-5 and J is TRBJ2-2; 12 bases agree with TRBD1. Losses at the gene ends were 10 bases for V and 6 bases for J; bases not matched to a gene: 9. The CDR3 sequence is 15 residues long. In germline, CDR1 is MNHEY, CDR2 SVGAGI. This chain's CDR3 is CATGGTGGNPGELFF. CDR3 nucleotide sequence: TGTGCCACGGGAGGGACAGGGGGCAATCCCGGGGAGCTGTTTTTT.

CDR3 DNA sequence: TGTGCCAGCAGCGTAGACGCGGGAGTCCCCAATGAGCAGTTCTTC. It codes for CASSVDAGVPNEQFF. V is TRBV9 and J is TRBJ2-1, with 7 bases lining up with TRBD2. V lost 0 bases to trimming and J lost 6 bases; unmatched junction nucleotides: 6. The CDR3 is 15 amino acids. Germline CDR1 and CDR2: SGDLS and YYNGEE.

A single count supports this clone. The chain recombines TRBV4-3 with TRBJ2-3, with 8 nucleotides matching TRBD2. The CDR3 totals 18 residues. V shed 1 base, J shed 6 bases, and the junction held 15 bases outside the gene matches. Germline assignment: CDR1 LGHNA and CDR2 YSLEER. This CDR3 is CASSQATFGAGDVDTQYF. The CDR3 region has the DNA TGCGCCAGCAGCCAAGCCACTTTTGGAGCGGGAGATGTCGATACGCAGTATTTT.

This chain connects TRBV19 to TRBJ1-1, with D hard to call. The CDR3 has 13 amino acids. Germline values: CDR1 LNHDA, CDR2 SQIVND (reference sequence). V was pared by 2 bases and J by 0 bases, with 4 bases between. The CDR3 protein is CASSISMNTEAFF. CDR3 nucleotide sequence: TGTGCCAGTAGTATATCAATGAACACTGAAGCTTTCTTT.

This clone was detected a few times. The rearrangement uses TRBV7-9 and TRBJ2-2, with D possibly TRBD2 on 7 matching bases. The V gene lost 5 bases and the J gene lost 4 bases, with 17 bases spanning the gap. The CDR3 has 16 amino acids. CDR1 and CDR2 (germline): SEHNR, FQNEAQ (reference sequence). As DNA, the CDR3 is TGTGCCAGCAGCCCCCCCTCGGGGGGCTCCACCGGGGAGCTGTTTTTT. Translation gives CASSPPSGGSTGELFF.

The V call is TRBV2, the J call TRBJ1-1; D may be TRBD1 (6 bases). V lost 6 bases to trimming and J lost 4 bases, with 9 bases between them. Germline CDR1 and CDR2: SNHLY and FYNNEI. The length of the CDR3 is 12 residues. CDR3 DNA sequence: TGTGCCAGCAGGCAGGGGAGCACTGAAGCTTTCTTT. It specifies CASRQGSTEAFF.

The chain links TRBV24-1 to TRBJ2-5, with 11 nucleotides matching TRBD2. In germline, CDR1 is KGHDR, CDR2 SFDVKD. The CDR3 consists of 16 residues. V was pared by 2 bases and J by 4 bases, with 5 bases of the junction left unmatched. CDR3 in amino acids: CATSDYNGLAGETQYF. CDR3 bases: TGTGCCACCAGTGATTATAATGGACTAGCGGGAGAGACCCAGTACTTC.

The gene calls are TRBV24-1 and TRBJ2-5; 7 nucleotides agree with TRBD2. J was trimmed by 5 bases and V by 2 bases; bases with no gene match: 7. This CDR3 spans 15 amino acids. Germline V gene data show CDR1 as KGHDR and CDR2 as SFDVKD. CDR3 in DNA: TGTGCCACCAGTGATTCTTGGACTAGGGAGGAGACCCAGTACTTC. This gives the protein CATSDSWTREETQYF.